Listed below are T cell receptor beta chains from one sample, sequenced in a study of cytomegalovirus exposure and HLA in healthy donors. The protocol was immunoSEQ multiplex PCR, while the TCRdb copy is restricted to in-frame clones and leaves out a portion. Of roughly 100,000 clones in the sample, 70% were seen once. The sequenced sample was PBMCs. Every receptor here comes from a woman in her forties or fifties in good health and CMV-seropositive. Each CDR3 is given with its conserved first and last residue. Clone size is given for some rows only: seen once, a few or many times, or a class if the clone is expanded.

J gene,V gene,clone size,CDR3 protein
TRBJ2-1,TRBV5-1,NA,CASSLRLASSSYNEQFF
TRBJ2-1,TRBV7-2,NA,CASPYGSRRDGSYNEQFF
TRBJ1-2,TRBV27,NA,CASSYSREAYGYTF
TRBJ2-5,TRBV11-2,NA,CASSTQPGLAGTSQTQYF
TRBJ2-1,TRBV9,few,CASSVGIDALAGYNEQFF
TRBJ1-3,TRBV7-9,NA,CASSTTGDGNTIYF
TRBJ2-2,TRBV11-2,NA,CASTAATGGELFF
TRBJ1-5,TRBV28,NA,CASGTGHQPQHF
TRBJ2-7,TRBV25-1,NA,CASSGLVFPYEQYF
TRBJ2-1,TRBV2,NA,CASSPGVAGYNEQFF
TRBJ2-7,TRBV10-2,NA,CASSEVAGGYEQYF
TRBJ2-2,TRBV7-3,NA,CASSRPSGTGELFF
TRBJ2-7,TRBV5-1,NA,CASSLAGTEEQYF
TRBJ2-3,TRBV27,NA,CASSLRAGMGPDTQYF
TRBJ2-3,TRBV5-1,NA,CASSLGGVSTDTQYF
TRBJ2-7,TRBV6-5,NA,CASSSGTLTYEQYF
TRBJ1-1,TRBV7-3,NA,CASSTAGFFGNTEAFF
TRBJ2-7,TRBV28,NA,CASSSPGTGLGLGQYF
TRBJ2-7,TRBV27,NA,CASSFSSSYEQYF
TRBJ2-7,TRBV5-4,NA,CASSQGTGGYEQYF
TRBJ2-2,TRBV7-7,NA,CASSLPSGNTGELFF
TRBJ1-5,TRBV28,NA,CASSVPGTHGNQPQHF